Given below is one T cell receptor beta chain in context. Its antigen is currently unknown. The data stem from a study of metastatic and nonmetastatic thyroid tumors. Across the whole study: Blood and tumor or nodule tissue repertoires from malignant and benign thyroid patients were compared.

Regarding the study as a whole: It was reported that TCR beta diversity was significantly higher in malignant thyroid tumors than benign nodules, in blood and tumor.

The ends were cut back, 0 bases at V and 4 bases at J, with 16 bases in the middle. CDR1 is SGHTA, CDR2 FQGNSA, per germline. The CDR3 is 16 residues long. Patients were all untreated before their thyroid surgery. In the original analysis: Clinicopathological groups supplied CDR3 differences that were used to build a distant-metastasis classifier for papillary thyroid cancer. TCRdb reassembled clones from the PCR reads with MiXCR. The authors' filters were not applied to this entry. The data show 45,000 to 50,000 clones, with around 20% seen just once and under 4% held by the top ten. Material for sequencing was blood. The TCR sequence derives from a male donor with papillary thyroid cancer or a benign thyroid nodule (not recorded which). Some clones in this sample may be carry-over from other donors' samples. The gene calls are TRBV7-2 and TRBJ2-7; TRBD2 might be the D (5 bases). The CDR3 loop reads CASSLAPSSGIYEQYF. DNA of the CDR3: TGTGCCAGCAGCTTAGCCCCCTCCTCCGGGATTTACGAGCAGTACTTC.